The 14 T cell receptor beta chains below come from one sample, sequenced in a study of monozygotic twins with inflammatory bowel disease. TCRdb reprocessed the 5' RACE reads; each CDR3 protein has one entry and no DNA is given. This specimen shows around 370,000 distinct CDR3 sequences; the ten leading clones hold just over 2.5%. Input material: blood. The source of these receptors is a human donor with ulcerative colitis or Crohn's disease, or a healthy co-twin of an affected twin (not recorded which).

The CDR3 sequence is CASSLVGGDTEAFF. V is TRBV7-2 and J is TRBJ1-1. The CDR3 runs 14 residues. Germline V CDR1 and CDR2: SGHTA, FQGNSA.

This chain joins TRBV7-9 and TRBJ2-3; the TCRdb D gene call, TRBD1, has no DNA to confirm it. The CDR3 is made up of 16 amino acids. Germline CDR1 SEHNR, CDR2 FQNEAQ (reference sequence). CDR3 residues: CASSQTTGRGTDTQYF.

Here the CDR3 reads CALSPVGAASYNEQFF. J is TRBJ2-1 and V is TRBV10-3; without DNA, the TCRdb call of TRBD1 cannot be checked. CDR1 is ENHRY, CDR2 SYGVKD, per germline. The CDR3 extends over 16 amino acids.

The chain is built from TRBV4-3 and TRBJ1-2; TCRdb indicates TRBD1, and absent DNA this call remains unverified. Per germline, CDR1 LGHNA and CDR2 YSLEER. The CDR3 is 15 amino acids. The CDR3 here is CASSQETGQERGYTF.

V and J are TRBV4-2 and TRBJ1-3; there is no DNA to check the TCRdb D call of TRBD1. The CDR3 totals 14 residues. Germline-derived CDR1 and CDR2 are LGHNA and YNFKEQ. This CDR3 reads CASSQQGTGNTIYF.

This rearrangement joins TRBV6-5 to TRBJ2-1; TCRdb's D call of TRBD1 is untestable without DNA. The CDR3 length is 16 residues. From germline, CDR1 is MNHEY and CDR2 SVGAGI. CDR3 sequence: CASSYSGTWWANEQFF.

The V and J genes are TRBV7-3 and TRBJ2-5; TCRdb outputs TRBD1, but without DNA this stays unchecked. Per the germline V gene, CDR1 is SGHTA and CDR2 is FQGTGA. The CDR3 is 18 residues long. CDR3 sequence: CASSLMGRERGTQETQYF.

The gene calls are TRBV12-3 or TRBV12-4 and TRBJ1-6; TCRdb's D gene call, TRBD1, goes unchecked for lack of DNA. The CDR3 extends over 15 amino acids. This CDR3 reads CASSLDRTYNSPLHF.

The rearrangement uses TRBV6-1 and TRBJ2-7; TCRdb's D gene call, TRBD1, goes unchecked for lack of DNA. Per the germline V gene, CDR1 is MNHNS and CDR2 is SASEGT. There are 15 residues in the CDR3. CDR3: CASSRNRGMTYEQYF.

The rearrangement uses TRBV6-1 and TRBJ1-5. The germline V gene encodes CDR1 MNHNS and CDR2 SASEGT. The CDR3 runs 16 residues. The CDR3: CASSDGSRIDNQPRHF.

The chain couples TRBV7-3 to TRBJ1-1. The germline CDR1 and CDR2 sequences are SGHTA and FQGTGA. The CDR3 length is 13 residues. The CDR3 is CASGRDKNTEAFF.

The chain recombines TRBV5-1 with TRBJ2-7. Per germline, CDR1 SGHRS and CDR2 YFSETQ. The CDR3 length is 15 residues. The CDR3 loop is CASSLDPGLPYEQYF.

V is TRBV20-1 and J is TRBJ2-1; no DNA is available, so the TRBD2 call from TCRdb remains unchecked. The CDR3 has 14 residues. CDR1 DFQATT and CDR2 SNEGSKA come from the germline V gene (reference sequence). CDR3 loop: CSAKQSGAYNEQFF.

CDR3 residues: CASRAGANNEQFF. The genes are TRBV2 and TRBJ2-1; TCRdb picks TRBD2, but there is no DNA to check that call. CDR3 length equals 13 residues. The germline gives CDR1 SNHLY, CDR2 FYNNEI.